Below are 17 T cell receptor beta chains sequenced from a single sample in a study of T cell responses to AZD1222 COVID-19 vaccine. Generated by immunoSEQ multiplex PCR, the TCRdb table keeps only in-frame clones and is missing some. This repertoire shows under 70,000 clones, around 84% found once; its top ten account for 20% to 25%. The specimen was peripheral blood, collected on day 0 of AZD1222 vaccination. These receptors all stem from an adult in good health.

This CDR3 is CASSWSGGKSRKLFF. CDR3 coding DNA: TGTGCCAGCAGTTGGAGTGGTGGGAAATCTCGGAAACTGTTTTTT. The chain joins TRBV27 to TRBJ1-4; D gene uncertain. Germline V gene data show CDR1 as MNHEY and CDR2 as SMNVEV (reference sequence). With 4 bases removed from V and 11 bases from J, the gap between germline ends came to 20 bases. The CDR3 loop spans 15 amino acids.

The J gene is TRBJ2-1, the V gene TRBV28; D unresolved. Germline CDR1 and CDR2: MDHEN and SYDVKM. The CDR3 runs to 11 residues. V dropped 10 bases and J dropped 1 base, with 5 bases sitting between them. CDR3 nucleotides: TGTGCCATTTTTTCCTACAATGAGCAGTTCTTC. It is translated as CAIFSYNEQFF.

V gene TRBV4-1 combines with J gene TRBJ2-6; 10 bases match TRBD1. The V segment lost 4 bases and the J segment 0 bases; nucleotides outside the gene matches: 6. Germline CDR1 MGHRA, CDR2 YSYEKL. The CDR3 runs 18 residues. The CDR3: CASSPDRGVNSGANVLTF. CDR3 DNA: TGCGCCAGCAGCCCGGACAGGGGGGTTAACTCTGGGGCCAACGTCCTGACTTTC.

This clone appeared a single time. V and J are TRBV29-1 and TRBJ1-2; no clear D. Germline V CDR1 and CDR2: SQVTM, ANQGSEA. CDR3 length: 11 amino acids. Trimming removed 6 bases from V and 4 bases from J, with 9 bases in between. The CDR3 nucleotides are TGCAGCGTCTGGGCCACCTATGGCTACACCTTC. Protein sequence: CSVWATYGYTF.

The chain is built from TRBV2 and TRBJ1-1, with D perhaps matching TRBD1 (6 bases). With 6 bases removed from V and 4 bases from J, the gap between germline ends came to 12 bases. This CDR3 has 13 amino acids. CDR1 is SNHLY, CDR2 FYNNEI, per germline. The CDR3 sequence: CASRLDRSTEAFF. The DNA of the CDR3 is TGTGCCAGCAGGTTGGACAGATCCACTGAAGCTTTCTTT.

The chain couples TRBV3-1 (or the pseudogene TRBV3-2) to TRBJ1-6; D gene unclear. CDR1 is LGHDT and CDR2 is YNNKEL in the germline V gene (reference sequence). The CDR3 consists of 15 residues. Trimming stripped 1 base from V and 7 bases from J, with 11 bases between. CDR3 amino acids: CASSQVGIWNSPLHF. The CDR3 DNA follows: TGTGCCAGCAGCCAAGTGGGAATATGGAATTCACCCCTCCACTTT.

V and J are TRBV10-2 and TRBJ1-1; no reliable D call. Germline loops: CDR1 WSHSY, CDR2 SAAADI. Trimming shortened V by 6 bases and J by 0 bases, and 11 bases separated the two germline ends. This CDR3 comprises 14 residues. CDR3 sequence reads: CASRGVQLNTEAFF. CDR3 nucleotide sequence: TGCGCCAGCAGGGGCGTACAGTTGAACACTGAAGCTTTCTTT.

This clone is a singleton in its sample. The V call is TRBV9, the J call TRBJ1-3, with D unclear. The CDR3 loop spans 14 amino acids. Per germline, CDR1 SGDLS and CDR2 YYNGEE. V dropped 3 bases and J dropped 0 bases, with 7 bases sitting between them. In DNA form, the CDR3 reads TGTGCCAGCAGCGAGGACTTCTCTGGAAACACCATATATTTT. Translated: CASSEDFSGNTIYF.

The J gene is TRBJ2-3, the V gene TRBV12-3 or TRBV12-4; D is unclear. The CDR3 totals 11 residues. V was pared by 5 bases and J by 3 bases, with 3 bases between. The CDR3 sequence is CASSKTDTQYF. The DNA of the CDR3 is TGTGCCAGCAGTAAGACAGATACGCAGTATTTT.

The V gene is TRBV19, the J gene TRBJ1-4; D perhaps matches TRBD1 (6 bases). The V gene lost 1 base and the J gene lost 4 bases, with 10 bases spanning the gap. The CDR3 spans 15 residues. Germline loops: CDR1 LNHDA, CDR2 SQIVND (reference sequence). The CDR3 spells CASSIGGQFNEKLFF. The DNA of the CDR3 is TGTGCCAGTAGTATAGGCGGACAGTTTAATGAAAAACTGTTTTTT.

The CDR3 loop reads CASSAGGVSPLHF. CDR3 bases: TGTGCCAGCAGTGCGGGGGGGGTGTCACCCCTCCACTTT. The chain joins TRBV2 to TRBJ1-6; possibly TRBD1 for D (5 bases). The CDR3 sequence is 13 residues long. The germline V gene encodes CDR1 SNHLY and CDR2 FYNNEI. V lost 4 bases and J 10 bases, leaving 11 bases between the germline ends. The full variable domain, its missing parts supplied by reference TRBV2 and TRBJ1-6, is EPEVTQTPSHQVTQMGQEVILRCVPISNHLYFYWYRQILGQKVEFLVSFYNNEISEKSEIFDDQFSVERPDGSNFTLKIRSTKLEDSAMYFCASSAGGVSPLHFGNGTRLTVT.

The rearrangement uses TRBV19 and TRBJ2-5; D is undetermined. The V and J ends lost 2 bases and 5 bases respectively, with 9 bases between them. Germline V CDR1 and CDR2: LNHDA, SQIVND (reference sequence). The CDR3 runs to 13 residues. The CDR3 nucleotides are TGTGCCAGTAGTATAATGTGGGCCGAGACCCAGTACTTC. It codes for CASSIMWAETQYF.

V usage is TRBV28 and J usage is TRBJ1-5; 11 nucleotides line up with TRBD1. Per germline, CDR1 MDHEN and CDR2 SYDVKM. V shed 2 bases, J shed 7 bases, and the junction held 4 bases outside the gene matches. This CDR3 has 15 amino acids. The CDR3, as DNA: TGTGCCAGCAGTTTAGGGACAGGGGGTTACCAGCCCCAGCATTTT. Its protein product is CASSLGTGGYQPQHF. The variable domain in full, with the rest retrieved from reference TRBV28 and TRBJ1-5, is DVKVTQSSRYLVKRTGEKVFLECVQDMDHENMFWYRQDPGLGLRLIYFSYDVKMKEKGDIPEGYSVSREKKERFSLILESASTNQTSMYLCASSLGTGGYQPQHFGDGTRLSIL.

The chain joins TRBV3-1 (or the pseudogene TRBV3-2) to TRBJ1-2; D not certain. The CDR3 runs to 14 residues. Germline values: CDR1 LGHDT, CDR2 YNNKEL (reference sequence). V gave up 2 bases and J gave up 4 bases, with 11 bases separating them. In DNA form, the CDR3 reads TGTGCCAGCAGCCAACCGGGTACTAGCTATGGCTACACCTTC. Translated: CASSQPGTSYGYTF.

The gene calls are TRBV4-3 and TRBJ1-6, with D possibly matching TRBD1 (6 bases). CDR1 is LGHNA, CDR2 YSLEER, per germline. V was shortened by 4 bases and J by 6 bases, with 16 bases between the two germline ends. The CDR3 has 16 residues. The CDR3 DNA is TGCGCCAGCAGCCTGAACCGGGGACACCCTAATTCACCCCTCCACTTT. Residues: CASSLNRGHPNSPLHF.

The rearrangement links TRBV7-8 to TRBJ2-3; D is undetermined. The CDR3 length is 12 residues. V was clipped by 1 base and J by 6 bases, with 5 bases between them. The germline CDR1 and CDR2 sequences are SGHVS and FQNEAQ. CDR3 sequence: CASSLGVDTQYF. CDR3 nucleotide sequence: TGTGCCAGCAGCTTAGGGGTGGATACGCAGTATTTT.

The rearrangement uses TRBV6-1 and TRBJ1-2; a possible D gene is TRBD1 (5 bases). V lost 1 base and J lost 8, with 11 bases in between. The CDR3 extends over 13 amino acids. CDR1 and CDR2 (germline): MNHNS, SASEGT. In DNA form, the CDR3 reads TGTGCCAGCAGTGAAGAGGGGTTCGGCGGCTACACCTTC. It codes for CASSEEGFGGYTF.